Listed below are T cell receptor beta chains from one sample, sequenced in a study of shared clonotypes between healthy human individuals. The method was immunoSEQ multiplex PCR; TCRdb's version includes in-frame clones alone and lacks a portion of them. Altogether about 2.1 million clones are present, just over 90% being singletons, with the ten largest covering more than 1.5%. Sequencing used naive CD8+ T cells from PBMCs. These receptors came from a man aged 18 to 30 in good health. Some clones in this sample may be carry-over from other donors' samples. The CDR3 runs from the conserved cysteine through the conserved F or W. Fields, in order: V gene, clone size, D gene, J gene, CDR3 DNA, CDR3 protein. A D gene is named only where the DNA matches it firmly. Clone size is stated in some rows and not others, as once, few, many or a class when expanded.

>TRBV15|once|TRBD1|TRBJ2-1
TGTGCCACCAGCAGAGATCAAAGGGCAGGGGGCGATGAGCAGTTCTTC
CATSRDQRAGGDEQFF
>TRBV6-1|NA|NA|TRBJ2-7
TGTGCCAGCAGTGAAGATTTGGGCTCCTACGAGCAGTACTTC
CASSEDLGSYEQYF
>TRBV28|NA|TRBD1|TRBJ1-2
TGTGCCAGCAGTTTAACGGGACAGGGGGATATCTATGGCTACACCTTC
CASSLTGQGDIYGYTF
>TRBV27|NA|TRBD1|TRBJ1-1
TGTGCCAGCAGTCCCCGACAGGGAAACACTGAAGCTTTCTTT
CASSPRQGNTEAFF
>TRBV6-5|NA|TRBD2|TRBJ2-1
TGTGCCAGCAGTTACAGCGGGGGGTTGGGGGAGCAGTTCTTC
CASSYSGGLGEQFF
>TRBV5-4|NA|TRBD1|TRBJ1-2
TGTGCCAGCAGCTTCAGACAGGGACGGGACTATGGCTACACCTTC
CASSFRQGRDYGYTF
>TRBV10-3|NA|TRBD2|TRBJ2-1
TGTGCCGGCGGGGCGGGAGGGGAGGATGAGCAGTTCTTC
CAGGAGGEDEQFF
>TRBV7-9|NA|TRBD2|TRBJ2-1
TGTGCCAGCAGCTTCCGGACTAGCGGGACGGGTGAGCAGTTCTTC
CASSFRTSGTGEQFF
>TRBV7-6|NA|NA|TRBJ1-1
TGTGCCAGCAGCTTAGGGAGTAAGGGGGGGCTTGAGAACACTGAAGCTTTCTTT
CASSLGSKGGLENTEAFF
>TRBV28|NA|NA|TRBJ2-5
TGTGCCACGACGTGGGCCTACCAAGAGACCCAGTACTTC
CATTWAYQETQYF
>TRBV27|NA|NA|TRBJ2-1
TGTGCCAGCAGCTTATCGATAGAAGGGTACAATGAGCAGTTCTTC
CASSLSIEGYNEQFF
>TRBV9|NA|NA|TRBJ1-1
TGTGCCAGCAGCCCCAGCGGCAGGGGCATGAACACTGAAGCTTTCTTT
CASSPSGRGMNTEAFF
>TRBV7-9|NA|NA|TRBJ2-2
TGTGCCAGCAGCTTAGAGTACGCAGGGATCGGGGAGCTGTTTTTT
CASSLEYAGIGELFF
>TRBV4-3|once|NA|TRBJ1-2
TGCGCCAGCAGCCAAGATGCAGGATTTAACTATGGCTACACCTTC
CASSQDAGFNYGYTF
>TRBV7-9|NA|TRBD1|TRBJ2-1
TGTGCCAGCAGCTTAGCCGGGACAGGGAATTACAATGAGCAGTTCTTC
CASSLAGTGNYNEQFF
>TRBV5-4|NA|NA|TRBJ1-1
TGTGCCAGCAGCCCGGACGGGGGGCGTGTGGAAGCTTTCTTT
CASSPDGGRVEAFF
>TRBV28|NA|NA|TRBJ2-3
TGTGCCAGCAGTTCCCCTTCCTCCCCCGGGTCCACAGATACGCAGTATTTT
CASSSPSSPGSTDTQYF
>TRBV7-9|NA|NA|TRBJ1-2
TGTGCCAGCAGCTTGGATGCGCTCAACTATGGCTACACCTTC
CASSLDALNYGYTF
>TRBV7-6|NA|NA|TRBJ1-1
TGTGCCAGCAGCACCCTCCGGGGAGTTGGCACTGAAGCTTTCTTT
CASSTLRGVGTEAFF
>TRBV7-9|NA|NA|TRBJ1-2
TGTGCCAGCAGCCCCAGTGGTCGACATTTCTATGGCTACACCTTC
CASSPSGRHFYGYTF
>TRBV27|once|NA|TRBJ2-1
TGTGCCAGCAGTGCCTACCCGGCGACAAACAATGAGCAGTTCTTC
CASSAYPATNNEQFF
>TRBV28|NA|NA|TRBJ1-2
TGTGCCAGCAGTTTATTCAAGGGGGAGGGCTACACCTTC
CASSLFKGEGYTF
>TRBV27|once|NA|TRBJ1-5
TGTGCCAGCAGTTTAGGTCAGGGCAATCAGCCCCAGCATTTT
CASSLGQGNQPQHF
>TRBV14|NA|TRBD2|TRBJ2-5
TGTGCCAGCAGCCCCAGGACTAGCGAGGGAGAGACCCAGTACTTC
CASSPRTSEGETQYF
>TRBV19|NA|NA|TRBJ1-1
TGTGCCAGTAGTAGGTGGGGAGTTAACACTGAAGCTTTCTTT
CASSRWGVNTEAFF
>TRBV11-2|NA|TRBD2|TRBJ2-7
TGTGCCAGCAGCGCCCGGGACTATCCCTACGAGCAGTACTTC
CASSARDYPYEQYF
>TRBV28|few|NA|TRBJ1-1
TGTGCCAGCAGTTTTCGGCCGAACACTGAAGCTTTCTTT
CASSFRPNTEAFF
>TRBV27|NA|NA|TRBJ2-7
TGTGCCAGCAGTCACAACTCCTACGAGCAGTACTTC
CASSHNSYEQYF
>TRBV12-5|NA|NA|TRBJ1-1
TGTGCTAGTGGCTGGGAGGACACTGAAGCTTTCTTT
CASGWEDTEAFF
>TRBV15|NA|NA|TRBJ1-1
TGTGCCACCAGCAGAGGTCACATGAACACTGAAGCTTTCTTT
CATSRGHMNTEAFF
>TRBV7-9|NA|NA|TRBJ2-1
TGTGCCAGCAGCTTTGACTTGGACAATGAGCAGTTCTTC
CASSFDLDNEQFF
>TRBV11-2|NA|NA|TRBJ1-5
TGTGCCAGCAGCTTAGACAGGAGCACTAATCAGCCCCAGCATTTT
CASSLDRSTNQPQHF
>TRBV30|NA|NA|TRBJ2-7
TGTGCCTGGAGCCTGGCCTACGAGCAGTACTTC
CAWSLAYEQYF
>TRBV6-1|NA|NA|TRBJ2-3
TGTGCCAGCGGTGGACCGCATACAGATACGCAGTATTTT
CASGGPHTDTQYF
>TRBV5-1|NA|TRBD1|TRBJ2-7
TGCGCCAGCAGCGGCCGGGACAGCTCTTACGAGCAGTACTTC
CASSGRDSSYEQYF